This TCR beta chain was sequenced during a study of T cells expressing NK-cell markers. CDR1 is LNHDA and CDR2 is SQIVND in the germline V gene (reference sequence). The CDR3 runs to 18 residues. Points on this clonotype: The antigen is unknown.

The study's findings and limits: Top CD8+ clonotypes included the dominant CD3+CD56+NKG2C+ clonotypes in six donors.

UMIs accompanied the 5'RACE template switching by which TCR beta cDNA was made. TCRdb reanalyzed the 5' RACE reads, giving one entry per CDR3 protein sequence and no DNA. The listing contains about 260,000 distinct CDR3 sequences. The clonotype was recovered from a man aged 18-30 years in good health. Sequenced input: blood T cells: a sorted CD56 or NKG2C T cell subset, CD4+ or CD8+ T cells, or bulk PBMC T cells (not recorded which). The chain employs TRBV19 and TRBJ2-2; the D gene TCRdb calls, TRBD2, cannot be checked with no DNA. CDR3 sequence: CASTLRASGNPLGGELFF. The full variable domain, in which reference TRBV19 and TRBJ2-2 provide the parts outside the CDR3, is DGGITQSPKYLFRKEGQNVTLSCEQNLNHDAMYWYRQDPGQGLRLIYYSQIVNDFQKGDIAEGYSVSREKKESFPLTVTSAQKNPTAFYLCASTLRASGNPLGGELFFGEGSRLTVL.